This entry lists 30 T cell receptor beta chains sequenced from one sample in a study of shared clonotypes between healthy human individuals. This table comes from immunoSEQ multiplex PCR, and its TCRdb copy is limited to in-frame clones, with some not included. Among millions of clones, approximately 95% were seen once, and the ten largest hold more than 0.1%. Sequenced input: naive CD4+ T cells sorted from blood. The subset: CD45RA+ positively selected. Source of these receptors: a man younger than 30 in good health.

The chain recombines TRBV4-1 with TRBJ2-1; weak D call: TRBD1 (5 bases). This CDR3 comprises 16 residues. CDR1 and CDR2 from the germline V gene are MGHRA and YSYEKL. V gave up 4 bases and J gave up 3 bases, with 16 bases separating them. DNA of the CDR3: TGCGCCAGCAGCCCAACGCTAGGGGCCGTCTACAATGAGCAGTTCTTC. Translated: CASSPTLGAVYNEQFF.

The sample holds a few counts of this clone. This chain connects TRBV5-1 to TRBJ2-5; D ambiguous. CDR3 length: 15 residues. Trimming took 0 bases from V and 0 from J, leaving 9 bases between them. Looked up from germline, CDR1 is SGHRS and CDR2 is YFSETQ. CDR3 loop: CASSLGVKDQETQYF. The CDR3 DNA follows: TGCGCCAGCAGCTTGGGAGTTAAGGACCAAGAGACCCAGTACTTC.

CDR3 nucleotides: TGTGCCAGCAGCTTCGTTTCGAAGGGGATCACTGAAGCTTTCTTT. It translates to CASSFVSKGITEAFF. This sequence joins TRBV11-2 and TRBJ1-1, with D possibly TRBD1 on 5 matching bases. This CDR3 is built from 15 residues. V lost 3 bases, J lost 4 bases, and 15 bases lay in between. In germline, CDR1 is SGHAT, CDR2 FQNNGV.

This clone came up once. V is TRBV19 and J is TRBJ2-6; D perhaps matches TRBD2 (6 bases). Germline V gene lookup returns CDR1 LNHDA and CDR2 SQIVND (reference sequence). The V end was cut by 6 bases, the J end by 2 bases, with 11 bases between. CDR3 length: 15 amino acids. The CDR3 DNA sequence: TGTGCCAGTAGGATGCGGGAAGCTGGGGCCAACGTCCTGACTTTC. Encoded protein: CASRMREAGANVLTF.

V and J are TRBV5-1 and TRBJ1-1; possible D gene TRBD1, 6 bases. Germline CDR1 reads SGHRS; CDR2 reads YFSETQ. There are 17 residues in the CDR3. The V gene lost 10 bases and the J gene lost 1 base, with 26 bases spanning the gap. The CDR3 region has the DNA TGCGCCGGCCAAGATATCATCTACAGGGTGGCGAACACTGAAGCTTTCTTT. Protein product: CAGQDIIYRVANTEAFF.

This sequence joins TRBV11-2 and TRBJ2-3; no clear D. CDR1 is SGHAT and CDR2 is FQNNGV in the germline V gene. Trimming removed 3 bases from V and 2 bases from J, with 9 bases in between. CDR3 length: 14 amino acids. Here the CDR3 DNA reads TGTGCCAGCAGCTTTACACTACACACAGATACGCAGTATTTT. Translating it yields CASSFTLHTDTQYF.

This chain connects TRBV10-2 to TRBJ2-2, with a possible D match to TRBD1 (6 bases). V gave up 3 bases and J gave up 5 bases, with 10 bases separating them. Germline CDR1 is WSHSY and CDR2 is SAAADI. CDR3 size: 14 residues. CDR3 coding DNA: TGCGCCAGCAGTGAACAGGGATTTACCGGGGAGCTGTTTTTT. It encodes CASSEQGFTGELFF.

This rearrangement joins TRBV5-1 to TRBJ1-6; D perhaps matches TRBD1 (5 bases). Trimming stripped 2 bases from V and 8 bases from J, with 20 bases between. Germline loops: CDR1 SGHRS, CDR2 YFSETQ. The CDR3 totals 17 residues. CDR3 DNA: TGCGCCAGCAGCTTTCACAAAGGGACGGACTCCTATTCACCCCTCCACTTT. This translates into CASSFHKGTDSYSPLHF.

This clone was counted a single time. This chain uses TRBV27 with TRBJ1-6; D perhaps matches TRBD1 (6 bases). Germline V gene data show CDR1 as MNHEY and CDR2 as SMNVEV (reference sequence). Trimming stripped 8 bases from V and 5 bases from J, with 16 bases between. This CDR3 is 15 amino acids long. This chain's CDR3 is CASLPGGRNNSPLHF. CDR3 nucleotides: TGTGCCAGCCTGCCCGGGGGCCGGAATAATTCACCCCTCCACTTT.

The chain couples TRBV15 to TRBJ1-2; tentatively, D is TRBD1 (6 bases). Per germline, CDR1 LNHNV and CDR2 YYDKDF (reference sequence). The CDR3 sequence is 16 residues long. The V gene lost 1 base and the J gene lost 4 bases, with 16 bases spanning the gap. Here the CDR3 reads CATSRGKTQGPYGYTF. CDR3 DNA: TGTGCCACCAGCAGAGGAAAGACACAGGGACCCTATGGCTACACCTTC.

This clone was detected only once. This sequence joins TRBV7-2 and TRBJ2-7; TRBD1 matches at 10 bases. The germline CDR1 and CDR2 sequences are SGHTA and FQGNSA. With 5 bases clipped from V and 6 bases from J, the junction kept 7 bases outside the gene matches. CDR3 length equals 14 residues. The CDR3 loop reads CASSQTRDRGEQYF. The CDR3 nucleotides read TGTGCCAGCAGCCAAACCCGGGACAGGGGCGAGCAGTACTTC. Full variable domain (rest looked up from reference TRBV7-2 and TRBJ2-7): GAGVSQSPSNKVTEKGKDVELRCDPISGHTALYWYRQSLGQGLEFLIYFQGNSAPDKSGLPSDRFSAERTGGSVSTLTIQRTQQEDSAVYLCASSQTRDRGEQYFGPGTRLTVT.

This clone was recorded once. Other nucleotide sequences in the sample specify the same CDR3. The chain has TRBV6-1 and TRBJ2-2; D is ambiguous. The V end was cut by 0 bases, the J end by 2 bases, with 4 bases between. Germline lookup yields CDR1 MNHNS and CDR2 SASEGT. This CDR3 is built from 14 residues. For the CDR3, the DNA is TGTGCCAGCAGTGAAGCGTTAAACACCGGGGAGCTGTTTTTT. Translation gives CASSEALNTGELFF.

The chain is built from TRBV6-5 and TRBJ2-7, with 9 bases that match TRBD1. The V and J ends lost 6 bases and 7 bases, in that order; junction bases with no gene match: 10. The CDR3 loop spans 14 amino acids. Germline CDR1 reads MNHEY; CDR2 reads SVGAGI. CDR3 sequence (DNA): TGTGCCAGCAGAATCGCGGGACAGGGAGGGGAGCAGTACTTC. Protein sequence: CASRIAGQGGEQYF.

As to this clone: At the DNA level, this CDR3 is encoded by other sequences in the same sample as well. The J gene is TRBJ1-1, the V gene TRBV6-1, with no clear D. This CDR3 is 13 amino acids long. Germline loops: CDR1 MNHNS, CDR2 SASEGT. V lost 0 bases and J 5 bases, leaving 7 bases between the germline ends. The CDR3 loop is CASSEAGGTEAFF. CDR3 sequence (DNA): TGTGCCAGCAGTGAAGCAGGTGGAACTGAAGCTTTCTTT.

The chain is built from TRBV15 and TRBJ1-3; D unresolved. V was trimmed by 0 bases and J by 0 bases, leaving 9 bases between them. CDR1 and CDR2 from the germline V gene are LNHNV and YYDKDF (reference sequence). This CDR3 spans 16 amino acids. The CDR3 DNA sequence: TGTGCCACCAGCAGAGATACCCGGACCTCTGGAAACACCATATATTTT. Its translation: CATSRDTRTSGNTIYF.

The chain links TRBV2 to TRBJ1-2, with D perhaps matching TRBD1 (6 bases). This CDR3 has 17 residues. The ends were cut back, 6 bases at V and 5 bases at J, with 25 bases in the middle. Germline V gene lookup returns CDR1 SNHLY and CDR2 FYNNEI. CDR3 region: CASRERTANSPQYGYTF. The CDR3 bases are TGTGCCAGCAGGGAACGGACAGCGAACTCCCCACAGTATGGCTACACCTTC. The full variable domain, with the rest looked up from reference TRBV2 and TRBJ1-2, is EPEVTQTPSHQVTQMGQEVILRCVPISNHLYFYWYRQILGQKVEFLVSFYNNEISEKSEIFDDQFSVERPDGSNFTLKIRSTKLEDSAMYFCASRERTANSPQYGYTFGSGTRLTVV.

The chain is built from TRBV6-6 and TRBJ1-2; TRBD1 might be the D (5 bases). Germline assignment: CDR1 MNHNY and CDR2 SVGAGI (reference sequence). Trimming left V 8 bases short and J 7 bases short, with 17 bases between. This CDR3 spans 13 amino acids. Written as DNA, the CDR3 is TGTGCCAGCGGAGGCAGGGAATACGGTGGCTACACCTTC. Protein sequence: CASGGREYGGYTF.

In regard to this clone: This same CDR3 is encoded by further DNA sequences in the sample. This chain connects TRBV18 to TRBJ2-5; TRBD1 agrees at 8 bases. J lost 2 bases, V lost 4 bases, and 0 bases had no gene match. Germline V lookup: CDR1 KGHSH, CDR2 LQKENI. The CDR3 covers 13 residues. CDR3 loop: CASSRDRQETQYF. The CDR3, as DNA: TGTGCCAGCTCACGGGACAGGCAAGAGACCCAGTACTTC.

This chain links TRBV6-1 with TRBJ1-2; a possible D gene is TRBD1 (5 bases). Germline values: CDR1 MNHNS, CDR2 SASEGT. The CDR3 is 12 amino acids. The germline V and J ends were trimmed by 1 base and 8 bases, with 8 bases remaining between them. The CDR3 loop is CASSEGQTGYTF. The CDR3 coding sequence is TGTGCCAGCAGTGAAGGACAGACAGGCTACACCTTC.

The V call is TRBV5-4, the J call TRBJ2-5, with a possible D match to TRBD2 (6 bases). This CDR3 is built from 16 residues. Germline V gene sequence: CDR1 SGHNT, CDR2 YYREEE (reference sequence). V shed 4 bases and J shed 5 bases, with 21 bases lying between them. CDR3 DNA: TGTGCCAGCAGCGCCAGCGGGTCCGGGCCGTTGGAGACCCAGTACTTC. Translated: CASSASGSGPLETQYF.

Here the CDR3 reads CASSSWTGRLNYEQYF. DNA of the CDR3: TGTGCCAGCAGCTCCTGGACAGGCCGATTAAATTACGAGCAGTACTTC. The rearrangement uses TRBV7-9 and TRBJ2-7, with TRBD1 matching over 7 bases. The CDR3 loop spans 16 amino acids. Germline CDR1 and CDR2: SEHNR and FQNEAQ (reference sequence). The V gene end was trimmed by 4 bases and the J gene end by 4 bases; junction bases not matched to a gene: 13.

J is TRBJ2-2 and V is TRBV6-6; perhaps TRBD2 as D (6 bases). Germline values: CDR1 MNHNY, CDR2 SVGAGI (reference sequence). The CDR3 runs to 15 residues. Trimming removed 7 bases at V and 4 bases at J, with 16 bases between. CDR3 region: CASKKQEGFTGELFF. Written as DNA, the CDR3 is TGTGCCAGCAAAAAACAGGAGGGCTTCACCGGGGAGCTGTTTTTT.

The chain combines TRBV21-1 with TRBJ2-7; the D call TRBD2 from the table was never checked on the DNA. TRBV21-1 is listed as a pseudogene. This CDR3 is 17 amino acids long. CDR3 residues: CASPKGLAGYTAYEQYF. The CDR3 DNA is TGTGCCAGCCCCAAAGGGCTAGCGGGATATACGGCCTACGAGCAGTACTTC.

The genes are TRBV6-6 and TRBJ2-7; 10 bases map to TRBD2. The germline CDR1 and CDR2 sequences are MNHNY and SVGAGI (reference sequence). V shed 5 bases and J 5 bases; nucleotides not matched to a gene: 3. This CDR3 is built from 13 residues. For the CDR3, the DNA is TGTGCCAGCAGTCCTAGCGGGAGCCACGAGCAGTACTTC. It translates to CASSPSGSHEQYF.

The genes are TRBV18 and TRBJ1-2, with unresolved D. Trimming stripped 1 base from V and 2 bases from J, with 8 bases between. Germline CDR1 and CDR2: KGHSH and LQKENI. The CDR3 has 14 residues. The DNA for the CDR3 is TGTGCCAGCTCACCACGGGAGAGAAACTATGGCTACACCTTC. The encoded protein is CASSPRERNYGYTF.

CDR3 DNA sequence: TGTGCCAGCAGCGAGACAGGGGCCCCCCATGAAAAACTGTTTTTT. It is translated as CASSETGAPHEKLFF. V gene TRBV9 combines with J gene TRBJ1-4, with 8 nucleotides matching TRBD1. The CDR3 loop spans 15 amino acids. Germline assignment: CDR1 SGDLS and CDR2 YYNGEE. The ends lost 3 bases at V and 6 bases at J; junction bases unmatched: 7.

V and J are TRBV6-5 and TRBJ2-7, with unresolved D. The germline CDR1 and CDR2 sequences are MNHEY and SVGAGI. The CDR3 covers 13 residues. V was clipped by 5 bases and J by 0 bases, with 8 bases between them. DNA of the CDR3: TGTGCCAGCAGTGGCGTCCGCTCCTACGAGCAGTACTTC. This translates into CASSGVRSYEQYF.

The CDR3 loop is CASSPRGFSSYNSPLHF. CDR3 nucleotide sequence: TGTGCCAGTAGTCCAAGGGGTTTTAGCTCCTATAATTCACCCCTCCACTTT. The rearrangement joins TRBV19 to TRBJ1-6; the D gene is possibly TRBD1 (5 bases). The germline V and J ends were trimmed by 5 bases and 0 bases, with 14 bases remaining between them. The germline gives CDR1 LNHDA, CDR2 SQIVND (reference sequence). CDR3 length equals 17 residues.

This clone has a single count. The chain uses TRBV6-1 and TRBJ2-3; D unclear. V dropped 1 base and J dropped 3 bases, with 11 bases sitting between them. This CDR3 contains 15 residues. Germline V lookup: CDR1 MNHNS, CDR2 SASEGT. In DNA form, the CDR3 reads TGTGCCAGCAGTGAAGGGGTCAGTCCGACAGATACGCAGTATTTT. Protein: CASSEGVSPTDTQYF.

CDR3 loop: CASSPGQGALNYGYTF. In DNA form, the CDR3 reads TGTGCCAGCAGCCCTGGACAGGGGGCGCTTAACTATGGCTACACCTTC. This chain links TRBV7-9 with TRBJ1-2; 11 positions agree with TRBD1. The ends lost 5 bases at V and 1 base at J; junction bases unmatched: 6. CDR3 length: 16 amino acids. Germline V lookup: CDR1 SEHNR, CDR2 FQNEAQ (reference sequence).